A single sample gave rise to the 28 T cell receptor beta chains below, sequenced in a study of blood T cell repertoires in COVID-19. The method was immunoSEQ multiplex PCR; TCRdb's version includes in-frame clones alone and lacks a portion of them. Seen here are about 260,000 clones, roughly 85% observed once, and the top ten hold roughly 13%. Sequenced: peripheral blood. The receptors here all came from a human donor in a cohort sampled during active COVID-19.

This clone was recorded a few times. The rearrangement links TRBV28 to TRBJ1-6; D possibly corresponds to TRBD1 (5 bases). This CDR3 has 14 amino acids. CDR1 and CDR2 from the germline V gene are MDHEN and SYDVKM. The V end lost 4 bases, the J end lost 7 bases, and 11 bases lay between the germline ends. The CDR3 nucleotides are TGTGCCAGCAGTTCAGGGAGGCGGAATTCACCCCTCCACTTT. Its translation is CASSSGRRNSPLHF.

A few counts support this clone. The chain joins TRBV5-1 to TRBJ2-2; D ambiguous. V lost 2 bases and J lost 2, with 7 bases in between. The CDR3 is 14 amino acids. From germline, CDR1 is SGHRS and CDR2 YFSETQ. The CDR3 DNA reads TGCGCCAGCAGCTTTGTCGGTAACACCGGGGAGCTGTTTTTT. It yields the protein CASSFVGNTGELFF.

The chain employs TRBV29-1 and TRBJ1-2; TRBD1 matches at 7 bases. The CDR3 contains 12 residues. V gave up 4 bases and J gave up 7 bases; unmatched junction bases: 6. The germline V gene encodes CDR1 SQVTM and CDR2 ANQGSEA. CDR3 loop: CSVGQGILGYTF. In nucleotides, the CDR3 is TGCAGCGTTGGACAGGGAATCCTTGGCTACACCTTC.

The CDR3, as DNA: TGTGCCATCAGTGAGGTACAGGAGTACTATGGCTACACCTTC. Translating it yields CAISEVQEYYGYTF. V gene TRBV10-3 combines with J gene TRBJ1-2, with a tentative D call TRBD1 (5 bases). CDR3 length: 14 amino acids. Germline CDR1 reads ENHRY; CDR2 reads SYGVKD. Trimming removed 2 bases from V and 3 bases from J, with 10 bases in between.

This chain links TRBV6-2 or TRBV6-3 with TRBJ2-3, with 9 bases aligning to TRBD2. The V gene's germline CDR1 is MNHEY and CDR2 SVGEGT. J was trimmed by 8 bases and V by 3 bases; bases with no gene match: 9. This CDR3 has 15 residues. CDR3 in DNA: TGTGCCAGCAGTTATGGTAGCGGGAGAGCTCGTACGCAGTATTTT. Amino acid sequence: CASSYGSGRARTQYF.

The rearrangement uses TRBV3-1 (or the pseudogene TRBV3-2) and TRBJ2-1, with TRBD1 matching over 7 bases. The CDR3 has 15 amino acids. V lost 6 bases, J lost 0 bases, and 5 bases stayed unmatched. CDR1 is LGHDT and CDR2 is YNNKEL in the germline V gene (reference sequence). CDR3 residues: CASRSQGVSYNEQFF. The CDR3, as DNA: TGTGCCAGCAGGTCCCAGGGGGTCTCCTACAATGAGCAGTTCTTC.

The genes are TRBV27 and TRBJ1-6, with 7 bases aligning to TRBD1. The CDR3 has 14 residues. Germline CDR1 and CDR2: MNHEY and SMNVEV (reference sequence). J gave up 12 bases and V 5 bases, and 10 bases lay outside the gene matches. CDR3 nucleotide sequence: TGTGCCAGCAGTCCCAGGGACAGTACGGAACCCCTCCACTTT. It specifies CASSPRDSTEPLHF.

This chain joins TRBV2 and TRBJ2-6; TRBD1 agrees at 10 bases. The CDR3 runs 16 residues. V lost 11 bases, J lost 0 bases, and 7 bases stayed unmatched. Germline CDR1 SNHLY, CDR2 FYNNEI. CDR3: CAGGTGALSGANVLTF. Written as DNA, the CDR3 is TGTGCCGGAGGGACAGGGGCCCTCTCTGGGGCCAACGTCCTGACTTTC.

The chain uses TRBV30 and TRBJ2-7; 10 positions match TRBD1. J lost 6 bases, V lost 0 bases, and 8 bases had no gene match. This CDR3 comprises 15 residues. Per the germline V gene, CDR1 is GTSNPN and CDR2 is SVGIG (reference sequence). The CDR3 protein is CAWSVRDRGLFEQYF. The CDR3 nucleotides are TGTGCCTGGAGTGTACGTGACAGGGGGCTCTTCGAGCAGTACTTC.

V gene TRBV7-2 combines with J gene TRBJ2-5; 10 bases match TRBD2. This CDR3 comprises 14 residues. V shed 7 bases, J shed 4 bases, and the junction held 6 bases outside the gene matches. Germline values: CDR1 SGHTA, CDR2 FQGNSA. CDR3 nucleotide sequence: TGTGCCAGCACCCTCAGCGGGAGGGGAGAGACCCAGTACTTC. Amino acids: CASTLSGRGETQYF.

The chain is built from TRBV6-2 or TRBV6-3 and TRBJ1-2; D remains unclear. The CDR3 has 12 residues. Germline values: CDR1 MNHEY, CDR2 SVGEGT. Trimming left V 5 bases short and J 5 bases short, with 9 bases between. This CDR3 is CASSQTQYGYTF. The CDR3 bases are TGTGCCAGCAGTCAGACACAGTATGGCTACACCTTC.

For the CDR3, the DNA is TGTGCCAGCAGACAGGGGACTTATTACGAGCAGTACTTC. Translating it yields CASRQGTYYEQYF. V and J are TRBV2 and TRBJ2-7; a possible D gene is TRBD1 (7 bases). CDR1 is SNHLY, CDR2 FYNNEI, per germline. The V end was cut by 6 bases, the J end by 4 bases, with 13 bases between. The CDR3 totals 13 residues.

V and J are TRBV7-9 and TRBJ1-3; tentative D call: TRBD1 (5 bases). Germline-derived CDR1 and CDR2 are SEHNR and FQNEAQ (reference sequence). V was trimmed by 5 bases and J by 2 bases, leaving 13 bases between them. The CDR3 totals 15 residues. CDR3 sequence (DNA): TGTGCCAGCAGCCATGGCGGGGGTACTGGAAACACCATATATTTT. Translating gives CASSHGGGTGNTIYF.

This clone has a handful of counts. V usage is TRBV5-4 and J usage is TRBJ2-2, with 9 bases aligning to TRBD1. In germline, CDR1 is SGHNT, CDR2 YYREEE (reference sequence). V was pared by 3 bases and J by 5 bases, with 2 bases of the junction left unmatched. This CDR3 is 14 amino acids long. CDR3 DNA: TGTGCCAGCAGCTCCGGACAGGGGACCGGGGAGCTGTTTTTT. Protein sequence: CASSSGQGTGELFF.

This clone was seen only once. The rearrangement uses TRBV5-1 and TRBJ1-4; 7 nucleotides line up with TRBD1. Germline lookup yields CDR1 SGHRS and CDR2 YFSETQ. J lost 7 bases, V lost 5 bases, and 8 bases had no gene match. There are 14 residues in the CDR3. The CDR3, as DNA: TGCGCCAGCAGTTTAGGTCACAGGGGTGAAAAACTGTTTTTT. Its translation: CASSLGHRGEKLFF.

The gene calls are TRBV30 and TRBJ1-4; D is ambiguous. Trimming left V 7 bases short and J 10 bases short, with 16 bases between. The CDR3 length is 12 residues. Germline values: CDR1 GTSNPN, CDR2 SVGIG (reference sequence). Here the CDR3 DNA reads TGTGCCTTAACAGCGGGGTTTGGAAAACTGTTTTTT. This sequence encodes CALTAGFGKLFF.

In its sample, this clone was seen once. The gene calls are TRBV6-6 and TRBJ2-3, with TRBD1 matching over 7 bases. CDR1 is MNHNY, CDR2 SVGAGI, per germline (reference sequence). V gave up 6 bases and J gave up 0 bases; unmatched junction bases: 0. The CDR3 is 13 amino acids. CDR3 in amino acids: CASRQGSTDTQYF. CDR3 sequence (DNA): TGTGCCAGCAGACAGGGGAGCACAGATACGCAGTATTTT.

The chain joins TRBV14 to TRBJ2-1; the D is unclear. Trimming shortened V by 1 base and J by 3 bases, and 7 bases separated the two germline ends. This CDR3 has 14 amino acids. Germline-derived CDR1 and CDR2 are SGHDN and FVKESK. The CDR3 coding sequence is TGTGCCAGCAGCCAAGTGGCTCTCTACAATGAGCAGTTCTTC. It yields the protein CASSQVALYNEQFF.

The chain employs TRBV2 and TRBJ1-1; 8 nucleotides align to TRBD1. The J segment lost 6 bases and the V segment lost 9 bases, leaving 6 bases of the junction unmatched. The CDR3 runs 12 residues. Germline V gene data show CDR1 as SNHLY and CDR2 as FYNNEI. DNA for the CDR3: TGTGCCAGTTGGCAGGGGGCCTCTGAAGCTTTCTTT. The encoded protein is CASWQGASEAFF.

On this clone: A junction end diverges from the germline sequence, so it may reflect a read error. The chain has TRBV27 and TRBJ2-7; D unresolved. Germline V gene data show CDR1 as MNHEY and CDR2 as SMNVEV (reference sequence). The CDR3 spans 13 residues. The CDR3 DNA reads TGTGCCAGCAGTTACTTCCCAGGATCCTCGTTAATCTTC. Residues: CASSYFPGSSLIF.

This clone was found a few times. The identical CDR3 is also encoded by other nucleotide sequences in the sample. The gene calls are TRBV7-2 and TRBJ2-5, with TRBD2 identical over 14 bases. With 1 base clipped from V and 2 bases from J, the junction kept 0 bases outside the gene matches. Germline-derived CDR1 and CDR2 are SGHTA and FQGNSA. The CDR3 consists of 16 residues. CDR3 residues: CASSLGLAGGQETQYF. CDR3 DNA sequence: TGTGCCAGCAGCTTAGGACTAGCGGGAGGGCAAGAGACCCAGTACTTC.

The gene calls are TRBV6-5 and TRBJ1-1; D uncertain. The V gene lost 4 bases and the J gene lost 3 bases, with 6 bases spanning the gap. The CDR3 is 12 residues long. Germline lookup yields CDR1 MNHEY and CDR2 SVGAGI. The CDR3 is CASSSIDTEAFF. The CDR3 bases are TGTGCCAGCAGTTCGATAGACACTGAAGCTTTCTTT.

This clone was seen a single time. The chain combines TRBV6-5 with TRBJ2-7, with D unclear. Germline CDR1 MNHEY, CDR2 SVGAGI. CDR3 length: 14 amino acids. Trimming shortened V by 0 bases and J by 1 base, and 7 bases separated the two germline ends. DNA of the CDR3: TGTGCCAGCAGTTACTCGCAGAAATCCTACGAGCAGTACTTC. Protein sequence: CASSYSQKSYEQYF.

The V call is TRBV6-5, the J call TRBJ2-1, with D hard to call. This CDR3 comprises 12 residues. The germline CDR1 and CDR2 sequences are MNHEY and SVGAGI. The V end was cut by 11 bases, the J end by 7 bases, with 15 bases between. DNA of the CDR3: TGTGCCGCGAGAGACTTGATTAATGAGCAGTTCTTC. This sequence encodes CAARDLINEQFF.

This clone was counted a single time. The rearrangement joins TRBV4-1 to TRBJ2-2; 10 bases are a match to TRBD2. The V gene end was trimmed by 4 bases and the J gene end by 5 bases; junction bases not matched to a gene: 13. This CDR3 is built from 18 residues. Germline CDR1 is MGHRA and CDR2 is YSYEKL. The CDR3 here is CASSPRDLLAGGTGELFF. In nucleotides, the CDR3 is TGCGCCAGCAGCCCACGAGACCTATTAGCGGGAGGAACCGGGGAGCTGTTTTTT.

This clone appeared a single time. This rearrangement joins TRBV5-4 to TRBJ2-7, with 7 positions matching TRBD2. V shed 3 bases and J 5 bases; nucleotides not matched to a gene: 5. The CDR3 loop spans 13 amino acids. CDR1 and CDR2 (germline): SGHNT, YYREEE (reference sequence). In DNA, the CDR3 is TGTGCCAGCAGCTCGACGACTAGCCACGAGCAGTACTTC. It encodes CASSSTTSHEQYF.

The chain joins TRBV7-9 to TRBJ2-3, with 10 nucleotides matching TRBD2. The CDR3 contains 16 residues. Per germline, CDR1 SEHNR and CDR2 FQNEAQ (reference sequence). J gave up 5 bases and V 0 bases, and 5 bases lay outside the gene matches. DNA of the CDR3: TGTGCCAGCAGCTTAGCCCTAGCGGGAGCAATAGATACGCAGTATTTT. This sequence encodes CASSLALAGAIDTQYF.

This chain uses TRBV3-1 (or the pseudogene TRBV3-2) with TRBJ2-1; TRBD2 matches at 10 bases. CDR3 length equals 15 residues. With 2 bases clipped from V and 3 bases from J, the junction kept 1 base outside the gene matches. Germline loops: CDR1 LGHDT, CDR2 YNNKEL (reference sequence). CDR3 sequence reads: CASSQLAGDYNEQFF. The CDR3 bases are TGTGCCAGCAGCCAACTAGCGGGAGACTACAATGAGCAGTTCTTC.